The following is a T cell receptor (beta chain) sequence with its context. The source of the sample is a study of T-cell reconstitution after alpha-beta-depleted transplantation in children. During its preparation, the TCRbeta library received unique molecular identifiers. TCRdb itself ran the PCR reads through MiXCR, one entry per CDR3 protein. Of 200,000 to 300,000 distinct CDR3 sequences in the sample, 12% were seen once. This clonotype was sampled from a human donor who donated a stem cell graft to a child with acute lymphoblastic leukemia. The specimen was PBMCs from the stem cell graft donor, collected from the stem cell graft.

The CDR3 protein is CSVGPRAVNYGYTF. Written as DNA, the CDR3 is TGCAGCGTTGGACCCAGGGCGGTTAACTATGGCTACACCTTC. The rearrangement uses TRBV29-1 and TRBJ1-2; tentatively, D is TRBD1 (5 bases). The CDR3 totals 14 residues. Germline CDR1 SQVTM, CDR2 ANQGSEA. Trimming removed 4 bases from V and 1 base from J, with 13 bases in between.